The 6 T cell receptor beta chains below come from one sample, sequenced in a study of OX40 agonist ivuxolimab in advanced cancers. Clones were read by immunoSEQ multiplex PCR, and TCRdb kept only the in-frame ones, dropping some. The repertoire consists of tens of thousands of clones, with about four fifths occurring once and the leading ten covering around 4.3%. The material was CD4+ or CD8+ T cells sorted from blood, obtained in a trial of the OX40 agonist ivuxolimab. The receptors derive from an adult with an advanced solid tumor such as melanoma, head and neck, liver or kidney cancer.

V and J are TRBV7-6 and TRBJ2-7, with D hard to call. Germline assignment: CDR1 SGHVS and CDR2 FNYEAQ. This CDR3 spans 13 amino acids. The V and J ends lost 0 bases and 2 bases respectively, with 5 bases between them. The CDR3 is CASSLAETYEQYF. CDR3 DNA sequence: TGTGCCAGCAGCTTAGCGGAGACCTACGAGCAGTACTTC.

The chain couples TRBV6-1 to TRBJ2-7; 7 bases are a match to TRBD2. Germline V gives CDR1 MNHNS, CDR2 SASEGT. Trimming cost V 3 bases and J 4 bases; bases outside gene matches: 9. The CDR3 is 15 residues long. CDR3 sequence (DNA): TGTGCCAGCAGTGATCGGGGGGAGGGGTTATACGAGCAGTACTTC. Protein: CASSDRGEGLYEQYF.

V is TRBV7-3 and J is TRBJ1-1, with D unclear. The germline CDR1 and CDR2 sequences are SGHTA and FQGTGA. The V and J ends lost 5 bases and 3 bases respectively, with 10 bases between them. This CDR3 comprises 13 residues. The CDR3, as DNA: TGTGCCAGCAGCATGAACCGGGACACTGAAGCTTTCTTT. It specifies CASSMNRDTEAFF.

This chain joins TRBV27 and TRBJ2-5, with D possibly called TRBD1 or TRBD2 (5 bases each). The germline gives CDR1 MNHEY, CDR2 SMNVEV (reference sequence). This CDR3 region has 13 residues. V lost 1 base, J lost 5 bases, and 8 bases lay in between. The CDR3 DNA is TGTGCCAGCAGTTTATTTTGGGGGGAGACCCAGTACTTC. Its protein product is CASSLFWGETQYF.

This chain uses TRBV18 with TRBJ1-5; no clear D. Trimming pared 6 bases from V and 9 bases from J, leaving 15 bases between. Germline assignment: CDR1 KGHSH and CDR2 LQKENI. The CDR3 runs to 13 residues. The CDR3 sequence: CASSQEEFGPQHF. The CDR3 coding sequence is TGTGCCAGCTCCCAGGAGGAGTTTGGGCCCCAGCATTTT.

This chain's CDR3 is CASSINPRSSANEKLFF. Written as DNA, the CDR3 is TGTGCCAGCAGTATCAACCCACGCAGTTCAGCTAATGAAAAACTGTTTTTT. V gene TRBV7-9 combines with J gene TRBJ1-4; D gene unclear. V was trimmed by 6 bases and J by 3 bases, leaving 20 bases between them. The germline CDR1 and CDR2 sequences are SEHNR and FQNEAQ (reference sequence). This CDR3 is 17 amino acids long.